This TCR beta chain was documented in a study of blood T cell repertoires in COVID-19 (dated by TCRdb to the early 2020s). In the study overall: Collaborator samples came from the United States, Italy and Spain and covered acute and convalescent phases of COVID-19. Samples were obtained from the ongoing ImmuneRACE study (first 160 participants) and from 950 to 1,500 subjects provided by 6 global collaborators. The repertoires were released in a freely available public database meant as a resource for research on the immune response to SARS-CoV-2. The material from the prospective study consisted of cDNA or gDNA derived from T cells, B-cell-depleted T cells, or PBMCs. Where HLA class I and class II types were available, the types were taken from metadata supplied by the sample provider, not from assay-based typing. Deeply sampled blood TCRbeta repertoires from subjects exposed to, actively infected with, or recovered from COVID-19 were included in the dataset. A de-identified subject ID, COVID-19 status, age in years and sex were almost always included in the sample metadata. Broader findings and caveats from the paper: Clinical and demographic metadata were provided uncurated, with the amount varying by source and participant.

The immunoSEQ Assay, a bias-controlled multiplex PCR, was used to amplify TCRbeta CDR3 regions from genomic DNA. In the original analysis: Nucleated cell counts per sample were estimated from amplification of reference gene primers within the assay. To quantify the absolute abundance of each unique TCRbeta CDR3 rearrangement, sequence reads were collapsed and filtered. For each sample, productive Simpson clonality was calculated as the square root of Simpson's diversity index over productive rearrangements. The clones in this table, taken by TCRdb from immuneACCESS, are in-frame only. Not every clone is retained; where verified, under half of the shortfall comes from an unresolved V gene, and the cause of the rest is unknown. The V and J calls and clone size come from that table; D and trimming were worked out from the DNA. This sample comprises approximately 44,000 clones, about 92% of them detected only once. The ten largest clones take up 9.5% to 15% of the sample.

Comment on this clone: No antigen is known for it. Compared with germline, one end of the junction differs, possibly owing to a read error.

Whole blood was collected in K2EDTA tubes by collaborating institutions according to the institutions' own protocols. For TCRbeta analysis, collaborator samples were shipped as frozen whole blood, as isolated PBMCs, or as DNA extracted from either sample type. The specimen sequenced was peripheral blood. The clonotype comes from a human donor in a cohort sampled during active COVID-19.

The CDR3 protein is CSVEGRGKTNTEAFF. The DNA sequence is given as TGCAGCGTAGAAGGAAGGGGTAAGACGAACACTGAAGCTTTCTTT. The V and J genes are TRBV29-1 and TRBJ1-1; the best D guess is TRBD1, with 5 bases matching. Including the terminal cysteine and phenylalanine, the CDR3 comprises 15 residues. Only CDR3 DNA is held: 45 bases, read in frame from base 1. For CDR1 and CDR2, the germline V gene lists SQVTM and ANQGSEA.